The clone carrying this T cell receptor (beta chain) was detected ten times or more. The antigen is unknown. TCR beta CDR3 regions were amplified from RNA. HTBI primers were used for first-round RT-PCR of the TCR CDR3. One entry per CDR3 protein, called by TCRdb with MiXCR from the multiplex PCR reads. The repertoire holds about 640,000 distinct CDR3 sequences, with more than 14% as singletons. The sample comes from a study of T cells in Graves' hyperthyroidism and ophthalmopathy. Exclusions: uncontrolled infection, other autoimmune disease, pregnancy, lactation. The length of the CDR3 is 12 residues. Trimming took off 6 bases at V and 6 bases at J, with 9 bases between the two ends. The V gene's germline CDR1 is MDHEN and CDR2 SYDVKM. Study-level results: A model of 13 V-J pairs discriminated ophthalmopathy from stable hyperthyroidism. Also found in blood were most expanded thyroid clonotypes above 0.001. Ophthalmopathy was predicted by the model a median of roughly 6.6 months ahead of onset.

The receptor was isolated from a woman aged 50 to 60 with Graves' ophthalmopathy. Sample: blood. V and J are TRBV28 and TRBJ2-1; D unresolved. The DNA for the CDR3 is TGTGCCAGCAGGGTCGTTAGCAATGAGCAGTTCTTC. Translating it yields CASRVVSNEQFF.